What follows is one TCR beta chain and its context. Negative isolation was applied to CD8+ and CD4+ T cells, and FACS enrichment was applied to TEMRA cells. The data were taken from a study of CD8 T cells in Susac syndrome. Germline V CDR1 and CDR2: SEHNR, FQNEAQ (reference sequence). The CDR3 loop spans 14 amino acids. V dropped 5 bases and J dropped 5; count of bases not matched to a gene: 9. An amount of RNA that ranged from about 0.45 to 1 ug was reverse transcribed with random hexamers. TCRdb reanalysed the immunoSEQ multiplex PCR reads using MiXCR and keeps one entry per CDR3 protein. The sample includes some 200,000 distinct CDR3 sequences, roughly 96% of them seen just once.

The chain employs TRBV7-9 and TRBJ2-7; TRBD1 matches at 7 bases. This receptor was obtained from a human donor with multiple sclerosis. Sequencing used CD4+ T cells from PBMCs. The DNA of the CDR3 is TGTGCCAGCAGCCTCACAGGGGTGATCAACGAGCAGTACTTC. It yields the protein CASSLTGVINEQYF.